Below are 2 T cell receptor beta chains sequenced from a single sample in a study of regulatory T cells in long-lasting Graves disease. The time point here: newly diagnosed GD, antithyroid drugs for less than 3 months. The authors made the TCR library using RNA they extracted from PBMCs. TCR beta libraries were built with iRepertoire HTBI primers and Arm-PCR of CDR3 regions. One entry per CDR3 protein, called by TCRdb with MiXCR from the multiplex PCR reads. The table has approximately 400,000 distinct CDR3 sequences, around 16% seen once; the top ten hold about a fifth. The material sequenced was peripheral blood mononuclear cells (PBMCs), taken at new diagnosis, from a patient treated with antithyroid drugs. Receptor source: a female donor with Graves disease.

This rearrangement joins TRBV7-2 to TRBJ1-4; 7 nucleotides agree with TRBD1. CDR3 size: 14 residues. Trimming took 6 bases from V and 10 from J; bases not matched to a gene: 11. Germline V lookup: CDR1 SGHTA, CDR2 FQGNSA. CDR3 bases: TGTGCCAGCAGTCAACGGGGACAGTTGGGAAAACTGTTTTTT. Protein sequence: CASSQRGQLGKLFF.

J is TRBJ1-1 and V is TRBV5-5, with 8 bases aligning to TRBD1. Germline CDR1 is SGHKS and CDR2 is YYEKEE (reference sequence). CDR3 length: 22 amino acids. The V gene end was trimmed by 4 bases and the J gene end by 0 bases; junction bases not matched to a gene: 26. CDR3: CASSLPETYRGAWFYMNTEAFF. The CDR3, as DNA: TGTGCCAGCAGCCTTCCCGAGACTTACAGGGGGGCTTGGTTCTACATGAACACTGAAGCTTTCTTT.